This T cell receptor (beta chain) comes out of a study of T cell repertoires in cytomegalovirus infection. On the study more broadly: CMV infection and matching HLA type were both indicated by public TCR beta signatures. Study-wide findings and caveats: In two of eight donors, the top clonotype was HLA-C-restricted CMV-specific.

TCRdb reprocessed the reads with MiXCR, giving one entry per CDR3 protein. Found here are fewer than 1,000,000 distinct CDR3 sequences, approximately 31% of them singletons; the top ten hold around 15%. This clonotype was counted many times. The antigen remains undetermined. The sample here was cultured CD8+ T cells from PBMCs, taken from culture after CMV antigen stimulation. This receptor was obtained from a human donor in good health (CMV status not recorded). Some clones in this sample may be carry-over from other donors' samples.

The CDR3 is CASSHGTSGDDTQYF. CDR3 DNA sequence: TGTGCCAGCAGCCACGGGACTAGCGGGGATGATACGCAGTATTTT. The V gene is TRBV7-9, the J gene TRBJ2-3, with TRBD2 matching 13 bases. Looked up from germline, CDR1 is SEHNR and CDR2 is FQNEAQ (reference sequence). V lost 5 bases and J lost 6; bases outside the gene matches: 5. This CDR3 region has 15 residues.